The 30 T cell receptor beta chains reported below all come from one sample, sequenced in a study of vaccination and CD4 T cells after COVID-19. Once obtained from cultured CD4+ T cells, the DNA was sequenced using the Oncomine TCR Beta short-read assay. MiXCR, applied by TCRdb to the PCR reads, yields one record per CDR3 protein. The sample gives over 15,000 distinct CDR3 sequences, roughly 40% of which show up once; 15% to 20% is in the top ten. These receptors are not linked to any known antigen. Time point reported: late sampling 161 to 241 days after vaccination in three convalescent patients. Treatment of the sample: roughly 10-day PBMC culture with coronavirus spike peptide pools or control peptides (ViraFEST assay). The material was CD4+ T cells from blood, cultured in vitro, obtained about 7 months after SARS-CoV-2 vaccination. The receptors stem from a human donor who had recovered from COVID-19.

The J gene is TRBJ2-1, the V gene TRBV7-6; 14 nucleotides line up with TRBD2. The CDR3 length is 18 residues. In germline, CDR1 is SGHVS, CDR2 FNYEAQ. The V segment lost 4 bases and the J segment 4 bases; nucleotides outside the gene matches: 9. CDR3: CASSYGTSGSPGYNEQFF. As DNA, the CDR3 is TGTGCCAGCAGCTACGGGACTAGCGGGAGTCCTGGGTACAATGAGCAGTTCTTC.

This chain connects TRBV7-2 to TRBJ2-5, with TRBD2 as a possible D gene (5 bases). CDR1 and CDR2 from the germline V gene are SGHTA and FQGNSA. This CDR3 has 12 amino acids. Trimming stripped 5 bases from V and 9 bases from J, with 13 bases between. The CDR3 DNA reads TGTGCCAGCAGCCAACCGGGGTTTCCCCAGTACTTC. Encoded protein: CASSQPGFPQYF.

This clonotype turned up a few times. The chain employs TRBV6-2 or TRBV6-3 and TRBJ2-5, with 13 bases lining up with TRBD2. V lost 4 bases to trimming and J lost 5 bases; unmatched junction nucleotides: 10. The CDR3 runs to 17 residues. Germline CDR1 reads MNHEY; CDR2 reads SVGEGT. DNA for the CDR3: TGTGCCAGCAGTTCGGGGGGACTAGCGGGATTTTTGGAGACCCAGTACTTC. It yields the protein CASSSGGLAGFLETQYF.

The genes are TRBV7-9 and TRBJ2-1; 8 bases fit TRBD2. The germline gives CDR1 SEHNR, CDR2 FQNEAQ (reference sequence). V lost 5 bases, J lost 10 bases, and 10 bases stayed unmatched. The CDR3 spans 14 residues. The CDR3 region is CASSDRLAFGEQFF. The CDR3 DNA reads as TGTGCCAGCAGCGACAGACTAGCGTTTGGGGAGCAGTTCTTC.

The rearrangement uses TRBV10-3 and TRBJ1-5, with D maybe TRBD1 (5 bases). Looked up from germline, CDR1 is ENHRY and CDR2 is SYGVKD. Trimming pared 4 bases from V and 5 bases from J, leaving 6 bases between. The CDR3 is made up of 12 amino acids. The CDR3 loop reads CAISGGDQPQHF. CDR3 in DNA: TGTGCCATCAGTGGAGGGGATCAGCCCCAGCATTTT.

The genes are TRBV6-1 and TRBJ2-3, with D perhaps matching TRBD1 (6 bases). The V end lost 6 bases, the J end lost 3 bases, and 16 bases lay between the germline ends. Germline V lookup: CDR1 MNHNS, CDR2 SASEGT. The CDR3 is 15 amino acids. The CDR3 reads CASRGTGIRTDTQYF. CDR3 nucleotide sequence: TGTGCCAGCAGAGGAACAGGGATTAGGACAGATACGCAGTATTTT.

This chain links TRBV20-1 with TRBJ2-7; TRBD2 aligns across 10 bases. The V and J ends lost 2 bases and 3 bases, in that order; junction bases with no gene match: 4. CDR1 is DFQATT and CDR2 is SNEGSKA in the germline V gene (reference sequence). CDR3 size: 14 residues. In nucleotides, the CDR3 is TGCAGTGCTAGACCTAGCGGGAGCGACTACGAGCAGTACTTC. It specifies CSARPSGSDYEQYF.

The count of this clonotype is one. CDR3 amino acids: CATSTGRDGKNIQYF. CDR3 sequence (DNA): TGTGCCACCTCTACCGGGAGGGATGGCAAAAACATTCAGTACTTC. The chain joins TRBV6-2 or TRBV6-3 to TRBJ2-4; TRBD2 matches 8 bases. The CDR3 runs 15 residues. The ends lost 10 bases at V and 3 bases at J; junction bases unmatched: 11. Germline assignment: CDR1 MNHEY and CDR2 SVGEGT.

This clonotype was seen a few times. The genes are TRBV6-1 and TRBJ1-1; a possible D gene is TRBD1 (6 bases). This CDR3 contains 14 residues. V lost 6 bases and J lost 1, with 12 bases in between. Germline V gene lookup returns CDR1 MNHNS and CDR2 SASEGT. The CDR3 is CASRWGRRNTEAFF. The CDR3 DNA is TGTGCCAGCAGATGGGGGCGGCGGAACACTGAAGCTTTCTTT.

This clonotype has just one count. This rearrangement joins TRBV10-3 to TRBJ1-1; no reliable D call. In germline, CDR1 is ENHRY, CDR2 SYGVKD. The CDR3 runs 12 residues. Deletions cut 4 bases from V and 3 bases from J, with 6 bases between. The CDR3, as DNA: TGTGCCATCAGTGGAGGTTACACTGAAGCTTTCTTT. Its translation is CAISGGYTEAFF.

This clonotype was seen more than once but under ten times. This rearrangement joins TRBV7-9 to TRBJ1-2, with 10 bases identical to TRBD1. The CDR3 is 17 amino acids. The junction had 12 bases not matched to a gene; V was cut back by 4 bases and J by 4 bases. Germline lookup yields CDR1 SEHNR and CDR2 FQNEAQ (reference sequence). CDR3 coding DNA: TGTGCCAGCAGCTCGGGCTGGATGGACAGGGGGGCCTATGGCTACACCTTC. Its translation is CASSSGWMDRGAYGYTF.

The CDR3: CASRARTESSPLHF. The DNA for the CDR3 is TGTGCCAGCAGAGCCCGGACAGAGAGTTCACCCCTCCACTTT. The chain couples TRBV2 to TRBJ1-6, with D possibly being TRBD1 (6 bases). The CDR3 runs to 14 residues. V gave up 6 bases and J gave up 9 bases, with 15 bases separating them. Germline V gives CDR1 SNHLY, CDR2 FYNNEI.

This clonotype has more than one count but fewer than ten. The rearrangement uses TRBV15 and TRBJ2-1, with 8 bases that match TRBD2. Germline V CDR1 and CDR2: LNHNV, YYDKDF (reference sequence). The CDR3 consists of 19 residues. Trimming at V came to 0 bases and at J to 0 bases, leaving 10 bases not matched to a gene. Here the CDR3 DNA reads TGTGCCACCAGCAGAGATTACGGTAGCGGGGAGAGCTCCTACAATGAGCAGTTCTTC. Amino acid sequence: CATSRDYGSGESSYNEQFF.

The CDR3 DNA reads as TGCAGTGCTAGAGGGACAGGGGGCGCGGACACTGAAGCTTTCTTT. Translated, it gives CSARGTGGADTEAFF. The genes are TRBV20-1 and TRBJ1-1; 11 positions agree with TRBD1. There are 15 residues in the CDR3. Germline V gives CDR1 DFQATT, CDR2 SNEGSKA (reference sequence). J was trimmed by 3 bases and V by 1 base; bases with no gene match: 4.

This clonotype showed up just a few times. The CDR3 nucleotides read TGCGCCAGCAGTCCTCCCACCGAAGAGACCCAGTACTTC. It translates to CASSPPTEETQYF. This chain joins TRBV23-1 and TRBJ2-5, with no clear D. TRBV23-1 is recorded as an ORF, its role being uncertain. The V end was cut by 4 bases, the J end by 3 bases, with 9 bases between. The CDR3 spans 13 residues.

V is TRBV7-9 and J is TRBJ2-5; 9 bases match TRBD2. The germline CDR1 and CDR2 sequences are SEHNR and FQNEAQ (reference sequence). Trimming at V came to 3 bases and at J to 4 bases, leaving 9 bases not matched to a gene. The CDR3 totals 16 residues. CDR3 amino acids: CASSFAGGRARETQYF. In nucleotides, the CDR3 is TGTGCCAGCAGCTTCGCGGGCGGGAGGGCCAGAGAGACCCAGTACTTC.

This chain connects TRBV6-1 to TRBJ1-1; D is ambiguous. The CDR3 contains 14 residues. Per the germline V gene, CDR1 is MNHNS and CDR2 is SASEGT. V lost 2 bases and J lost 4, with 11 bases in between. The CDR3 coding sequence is TGTGCCAGCAGTGAAAGGGCAGGCGGCACTGAAGCTTTCTTT. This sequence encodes CASSERAGGTEAFF.

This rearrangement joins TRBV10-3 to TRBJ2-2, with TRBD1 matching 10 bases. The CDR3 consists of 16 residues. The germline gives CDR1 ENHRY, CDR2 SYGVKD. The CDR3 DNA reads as TGTGCAACCAGGCGAGACAGGGGGCCTTACCCCGGGGAGCTGTTTTTT. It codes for CATRRDRGPYPGELFF.

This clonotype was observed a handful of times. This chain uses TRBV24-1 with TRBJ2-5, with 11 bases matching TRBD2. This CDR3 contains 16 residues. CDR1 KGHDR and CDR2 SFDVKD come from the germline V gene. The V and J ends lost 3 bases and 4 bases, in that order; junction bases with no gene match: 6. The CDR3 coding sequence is TGTGCCACCAGTGATGACACCGGGACTAGCGGAGAGACCCAGTACTTC. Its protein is CATSDDTGTSGETQYF.

This CDR3 is CASREDGNTEAFF. The CDR3, as DNA: TGTGCCAGCAGGGAGGACGGGAACACTGAAGCTTTCTTT. This rearrangement joins TRBV6-2 or TRBV6-3 to TRBJ1-1; D remains unclear. The V gene lost 6 bases and the J gene lost 1 base, with 9 bases spanning the gap. CDR1 is MNHEY, CDR2 SVGEGT, per germline. This CDR3 contains 13 residues.

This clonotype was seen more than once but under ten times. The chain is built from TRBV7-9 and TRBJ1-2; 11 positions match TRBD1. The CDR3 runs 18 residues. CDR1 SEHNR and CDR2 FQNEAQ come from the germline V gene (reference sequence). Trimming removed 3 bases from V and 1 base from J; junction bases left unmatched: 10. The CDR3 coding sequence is TGTGCCAGCAGCTTTCCCCGAGGACAGGGGGCAAGTAACTATGGCTACACCTTC. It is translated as CASSFPRGQGASNYGYTF. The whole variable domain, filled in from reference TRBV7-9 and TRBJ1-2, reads DTGVSQNPRHKITKRGQNVTFRCDPISEHNRLYWYRQTLGQGPEFLTYFQNEAQLEKSRLLSDRFSAERPKGSFSTLEIQRTEQGDSAMYLCASSFPRGQGASNYGYTFGSGTRLTVV.

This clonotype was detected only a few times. Here the CDR3 reads CSAGGIYGYTF. CDR3 DNA: TGCAGTGCGGGAGGGATTTATGGCTACACCTTC. This chain links TRBV20-1 with TRBJ1-2, with D unclear. The V end was cut by 6 bases, the J end by 5 bases, with 10 bases between. The CDR3 runs 11 residues. Germline V gives CDR1 DFQATT, CDR2 SNEGSKA (reference sequence).

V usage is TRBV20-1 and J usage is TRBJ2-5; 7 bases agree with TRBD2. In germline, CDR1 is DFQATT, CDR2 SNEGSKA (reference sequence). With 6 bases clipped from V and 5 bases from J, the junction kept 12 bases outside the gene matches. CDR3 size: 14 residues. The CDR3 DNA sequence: TGCAGTGCGAGCGGGGCGACCGCCGACGAGACCCAGTACTTC. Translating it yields CSASGATADETQYF.

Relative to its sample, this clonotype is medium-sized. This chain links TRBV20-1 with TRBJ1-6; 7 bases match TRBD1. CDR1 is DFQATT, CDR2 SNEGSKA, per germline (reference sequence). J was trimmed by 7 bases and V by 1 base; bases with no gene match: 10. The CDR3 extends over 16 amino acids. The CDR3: CSARARRAGGNSPLHF. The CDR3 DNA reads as TGCAGTGCTAGAGCTCGTAGAGCAGGGGGGAATTCACCCCTCCACTTT.

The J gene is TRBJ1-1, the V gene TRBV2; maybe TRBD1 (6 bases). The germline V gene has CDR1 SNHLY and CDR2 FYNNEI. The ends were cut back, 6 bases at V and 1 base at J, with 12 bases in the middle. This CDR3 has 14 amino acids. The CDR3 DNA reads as TGTGCCAGCAGCGGACAGATAACGAACACTGAAGCTTTCTTT. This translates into CASSGQITNTEAFF.

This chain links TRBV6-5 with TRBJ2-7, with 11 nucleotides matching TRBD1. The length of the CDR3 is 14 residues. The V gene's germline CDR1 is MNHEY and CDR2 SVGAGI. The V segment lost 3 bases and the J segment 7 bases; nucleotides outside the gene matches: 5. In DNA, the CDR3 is TGTGCCAGCAGTTATTCGGACAGGGGGCGAGAGCAGTACTTC. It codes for CASSYSDRGREQYF.

The CDR3 sequence is CASILSPAGNQPQHF. As DNA, the CDR3 is TGTGCCAGCATTCTGTCCCCGGCGGGCAATCAGCCCCAGCATTTT. The chain couples TRBV2 to TRBJ1-5; no clear D. CDR1 SNHLY and CDR2 FYNNEI come from the germline V gene. Deletions cut 7 bases from V and 2 bases from J, with 15 bases between. This CDR3 spans 15 amino acids.

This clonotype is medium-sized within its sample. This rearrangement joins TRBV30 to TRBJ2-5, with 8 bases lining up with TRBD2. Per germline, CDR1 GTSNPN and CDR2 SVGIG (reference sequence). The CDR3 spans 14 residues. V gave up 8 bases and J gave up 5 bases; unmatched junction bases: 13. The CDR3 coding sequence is TGTGCCCTGGGGGTGGCGGGAGGTGGGGAGACCCAGTACTTC. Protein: CALGVAGGGETQYF.

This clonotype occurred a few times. This CDR3 is CASSDRGGTHEQYF. As DNA, the CDR3 is TGTGCCAGCAGCGACAGAGGTGGGACTCACGAGCAGTACTTC. The V call is TRBV6-1, the J call TRBJ2-7; the D gene is possibly TRBD2 (6 bases). Germline CDR1 and CDR2: MNHNS and SASEGT. With 6 bases removed from V and 5 bases from J, the gap between germline ends came to 17 bases. The CDR3 has 14 residues.

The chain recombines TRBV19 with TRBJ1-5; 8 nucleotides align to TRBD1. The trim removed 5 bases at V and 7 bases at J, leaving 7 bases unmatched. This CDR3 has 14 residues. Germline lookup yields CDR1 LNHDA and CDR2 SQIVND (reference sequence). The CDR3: CASSLTTGEQPQHF. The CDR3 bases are TGTGCCAGTAGTCTCACGACAGGGGAGCAGCCCCAGCATTTT.